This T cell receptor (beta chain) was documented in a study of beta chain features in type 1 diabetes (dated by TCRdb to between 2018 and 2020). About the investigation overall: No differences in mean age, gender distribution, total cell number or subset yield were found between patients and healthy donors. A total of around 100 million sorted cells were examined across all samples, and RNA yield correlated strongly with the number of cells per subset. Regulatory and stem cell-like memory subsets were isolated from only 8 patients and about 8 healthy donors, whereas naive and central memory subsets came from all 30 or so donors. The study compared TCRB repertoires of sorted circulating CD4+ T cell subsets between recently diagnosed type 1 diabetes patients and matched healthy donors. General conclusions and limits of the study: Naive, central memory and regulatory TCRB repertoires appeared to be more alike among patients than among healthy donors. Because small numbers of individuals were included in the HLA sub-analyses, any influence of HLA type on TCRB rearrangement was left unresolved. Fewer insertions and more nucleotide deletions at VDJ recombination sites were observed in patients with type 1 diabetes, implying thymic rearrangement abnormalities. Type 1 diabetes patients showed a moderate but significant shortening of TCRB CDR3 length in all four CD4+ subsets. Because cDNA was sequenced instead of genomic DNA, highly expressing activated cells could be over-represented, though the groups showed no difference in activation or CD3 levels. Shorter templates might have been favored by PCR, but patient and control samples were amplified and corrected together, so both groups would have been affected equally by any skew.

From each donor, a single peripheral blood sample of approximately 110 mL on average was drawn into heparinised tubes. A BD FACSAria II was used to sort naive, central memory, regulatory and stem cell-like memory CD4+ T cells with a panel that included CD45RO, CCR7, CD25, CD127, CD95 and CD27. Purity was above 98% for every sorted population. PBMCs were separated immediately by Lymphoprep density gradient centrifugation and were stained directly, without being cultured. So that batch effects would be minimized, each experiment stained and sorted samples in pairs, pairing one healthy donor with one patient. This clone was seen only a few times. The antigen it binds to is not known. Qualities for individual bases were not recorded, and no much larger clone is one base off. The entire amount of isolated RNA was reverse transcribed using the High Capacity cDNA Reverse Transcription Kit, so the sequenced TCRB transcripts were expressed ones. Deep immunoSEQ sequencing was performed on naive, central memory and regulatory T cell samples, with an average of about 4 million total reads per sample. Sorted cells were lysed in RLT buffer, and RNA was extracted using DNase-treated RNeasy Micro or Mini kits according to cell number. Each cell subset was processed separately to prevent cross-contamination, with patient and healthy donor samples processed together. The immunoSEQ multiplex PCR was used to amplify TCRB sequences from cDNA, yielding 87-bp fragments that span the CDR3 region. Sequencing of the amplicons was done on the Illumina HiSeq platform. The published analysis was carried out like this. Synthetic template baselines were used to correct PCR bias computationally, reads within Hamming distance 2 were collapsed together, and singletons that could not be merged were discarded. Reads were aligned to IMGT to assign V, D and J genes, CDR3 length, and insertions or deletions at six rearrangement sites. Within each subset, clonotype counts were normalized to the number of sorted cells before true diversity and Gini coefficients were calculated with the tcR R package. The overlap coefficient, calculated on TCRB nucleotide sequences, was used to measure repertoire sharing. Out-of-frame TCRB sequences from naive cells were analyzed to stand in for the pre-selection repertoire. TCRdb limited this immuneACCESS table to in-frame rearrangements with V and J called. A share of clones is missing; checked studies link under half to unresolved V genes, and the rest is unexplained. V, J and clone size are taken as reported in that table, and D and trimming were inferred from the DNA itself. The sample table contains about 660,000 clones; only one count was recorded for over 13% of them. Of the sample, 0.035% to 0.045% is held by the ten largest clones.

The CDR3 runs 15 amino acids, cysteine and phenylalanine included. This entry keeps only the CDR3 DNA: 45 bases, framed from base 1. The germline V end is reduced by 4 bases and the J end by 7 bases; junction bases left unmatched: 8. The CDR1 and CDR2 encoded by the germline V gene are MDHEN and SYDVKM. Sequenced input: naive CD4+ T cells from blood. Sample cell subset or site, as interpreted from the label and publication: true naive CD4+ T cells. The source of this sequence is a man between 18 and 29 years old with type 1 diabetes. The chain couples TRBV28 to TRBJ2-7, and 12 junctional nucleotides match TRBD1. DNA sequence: TGTGCCAGCAGTTCGCCGGGACAGGGGGCCTGGGAGCAGTACTTC. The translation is CASSSPGQGAWEQYF.